This T cell receptor beta chain was identified during a study of technical replicates of blood from a handful of donors. Produced via immunoSEQ multiplex PCR; TCRdb's table is partial and in-frame only. This sample has roughly 82,000 clones, with about 90% found just once. Germline V gene data show CDR1 as MDHEN and CDR2 as SYDVKM. V lost 4 bases, J lost 1 base, and 11 bases lay in between. The CDR3 has 15 amino acids. The sequence was collected from a human donor in good health. The V call is TRBV28, the J call TRBJ2-1, with TRBD2 as a possible D gene (6 bases). What was sequenced was T cells isolated from PBMCs. DNA for the CDR3: TGTGCCAGCAGTTACGTTAGCGGATCCTACAATGAGCAGTTCTTC. It specifies CASSYVSGSYNEQFF. Together with reference TRBV28 and TRBJ2-1, the CDR3 gives the full variable domain: DVKVTQSSRYLVKRTGEKVFLECVQDMDHENMFWYRQDPGLGLRLIYFSYDVKMKEKGDIPEGYSVSREKKERFSLILESASTNQTSMYLCASSYVSGSYNEQFFGPGTRLTVL.